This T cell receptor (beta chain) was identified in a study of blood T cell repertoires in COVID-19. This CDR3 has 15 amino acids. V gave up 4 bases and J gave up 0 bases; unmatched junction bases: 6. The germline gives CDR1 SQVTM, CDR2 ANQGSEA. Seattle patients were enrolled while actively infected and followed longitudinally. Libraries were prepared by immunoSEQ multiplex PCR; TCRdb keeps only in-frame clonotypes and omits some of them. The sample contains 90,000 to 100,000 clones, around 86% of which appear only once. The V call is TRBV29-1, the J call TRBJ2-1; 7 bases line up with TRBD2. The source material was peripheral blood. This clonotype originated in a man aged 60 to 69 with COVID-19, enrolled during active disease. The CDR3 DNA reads TGCAGCGTTGTGGCTAGCGGTTACTCCTACAATGAGCAGTTCTTC. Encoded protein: CSVVASGYSYNEQFF.